Below are 14 T cell receptor beta chains sequenced from a single sample in a study of T cell repertoires in cytomegalovirus infection. Each CDR3 protein gets one entry after TCRdb re-called the reads with MiXCR. The sample yields about 770,000 distinct CDR3 sequences, almost 30% seen once. These receptors have no known antigen. The specimen was cultured CD8+ T cells from PBMCs, collected from culture after CMV antigen stimulation. The receptors were gathered from a human donor in good health (CMV status not recorded). Some clones in this sample may be carry-over from other donors' samples.

The chain employs TRBV14 and TRBJ2-3; perhaps TRBD1 as D (6 bases). Germline CDR1 SGHDN, CDR2 FVKESK. Trimming stripped 0 bases from V and 3 bases from J, with 19 bases between. This CDR3 spans 18 amino acids. CDR3 protein: CASSQEGSTGLWTDTQYF. The CDR3 nucleotides read TGTGCCAGCAGCCAAGAAGGCTCCACAGGGCTTTGGACAGATACGCAGTATTTT.

This rearrangement joins TRBV2 to TRBJ1-1; D is unclear. The germline V gene encodes CDR1 SNHLY and CDR2 FYNNEI. The CDR3 spans 10 residues. The V end was cut by 4 bases, the J end by 8 bases, with 5 bases between. This chain's CDR3 is CASSGQEAFF. CDR3 bases: TGTGCCAGCAGTGGGCAGGAAGCTTTCTTT.

This clonotype has only a few counts. This sequence joins TRBV6-6 and TRBJ1-5; TRBD1 aligns across 7 bases. J was trimmed by 4 bases and V by 5 bases; bases with no gene match: 8. Germline V CDR1 and CDR2: MNHNY, SVGAGI (reference sequence). The CDR3 runs to 15 residues. CDR3 residues: CASSRDRAQNQPQHF. DNA for the CDR3: TGTGCCAGCAGTCGCGACAGGGCTCAGAATCAGCCCCAGCATTTT.

This clonotype was observed many times. The chain links TRBV7-8 to TRBJ2-1; 9 bases match TRBD2. Per the germline V gene, CDR1 is SGHVS and CDR2 is FQNEAQ. The ends lost 3 bases at V and 3 bases at J; junction bases unmatched: 6. The CDR3 is 16 residues long. CDR3 coding DNA: TGTGCCAGCAGCTTCCCCCGAGCGGGGGGCTACAATGAGCAGTTCTTC. It codes for CASSFPRAGGYNEQFF.

In its sample, this clonotype was seen a few times. The V and J genes are TRBV6-1 and TRBJ2-7; 8 nucleotides match TRBD1. The CDR3 consists of 14 residues. V was pared by 6 bases and J by 2 bases, with 6 bases of the junction left unmatched. Germline assignment: CDR1 MNHNS and CDR2 SASEGT. CDR3 protein: CASRTTGATYEQYF. The CDR3 DNA reads TGTGCCAGCAGAACGACAGGGGCTACCTACGAGCAGTACTTC.

This rearrangement joins TRBV7-9 to TRBJ1-4, with TRBD1 matching 7 bases. V was pared by 3 bases and J by 3 bases, with 10 bases of the junction left unmatched. This CDR3 spans 17 amino acids. In germline, CDR1 is SEHNR, CDR2 FQNEAQ (reference sequence). CDR3 loop: CASSFNRGLSANEKLFF. The CDR3 DNA sequence: TGTGCCAGCAGCTTTAACAGGGGTCTTTCGGCTAATGAAAAACTGTTTTTT.

The gene calls are TRBV12-3 or TRBV12-4 and TRBJ1-1, with TRBD1 matching 8 bases. This CDR3 has 13 amino acids. Losses at the gene ends were 8 bases for V and 8 bases for J; bases not matched to a gene: 10. The DNA of the CDR3 is TGTGCCAGCGGGGGGACAGGCTCCCGAGAAGCTTTCTTT. Protein product: CASGGTGSREAFF.

The chain uses TRBV6-7 and TRBJ2-1; 8 positions agree with TRBD2. TRBV6-7 is reported as an ORF; its role is uncertain. The J segment lost 7 bases and the V segment lost 8 bases, leaving 7 bases of the junction unmatched. CDR3 size: 13 residues. CDR3 in DNA: TGTGCCAGCCAGCGGGAGTCTGGAAATGAGCAGTTCTTC. This sequence encodes CASQRESGNEQFF.

The chain joins TRBV6-5 to TRBJ2-5; TRBD2 agrees at 9 bases. Looked up from germline, CDR1 is MNHEY and CDR2 is SVGAGI. The CDR3 totals 16 residues. Germline trimming cut 0 bases from V and 3 bases from J; bases unmatched to any gene: 5. The chain's CDR3 is CASSYSAGGLEETQYF. In nucleotides, the CDR3 is TGTGCCAGCAGTTACTCTGCGGGGGGGCTCGAAGAGACCCAGTACTTC.

The CDR3 here is CASSYSVSRTPYPNEQFF. CDR3 sequence (DNA): TGTGCCAGCAGTTACTCGGTGTCCAGAACTCCCTATCCCAATGAGCAGTTCTTC. The chain couples TRBV6-2 or TRBV6-3 to TRBJ2-1; D not certain. Germline assignment: CDR1 MNHEY and CDR2 SVGEGT. The V and J ends lost 0 bases and 6 bases respectively, with 21 bases between them. The CDR3 spans 18 residues.

This clonotype was recorded only once. The V gene is TRBV4-3, the J gene TRBJ2-5; 7 bases match TRBD2. The CDR3 covers 15 residues. Germline values: CDR1 LGHNA, CDR2 YSLEER. The trim removed 0 bases at V and 3 bases at J, leaving 4 bases unmatched. The CDR3 DNA sequence: TGCGCCAGCAGCCAAGAACCACGGGAGGAAGAGACCCAGTACTTC. Translation gives CASSQEPREEETQYF.

The chain links TRBV6-1 to TRBJ2-5, with a tentative D call TRBD1 (6 bases). The CDR3 extends over 16 amino acids. Germline CDR1 reads MNHNS; CDR2 reads SASEGT. V was cut by 2 bases and J by 1 base, with 14 bases left in between. The CDR3 coding sequence is TGTGCCAGCAGTGAACAGGGGTTAGGCACCCAAGAGACCCAGTACTTC. This encodes CASSEQGLGTQETQYF.

The chain employs TRBV20-1 and TRBJ2-1, with 8 bases aligning to TRBD2. Germline V gene data show CDR1 as DFQATT and CDR2 as SNEGSKA (reference sequence). CDR3 length equals 14 residues. V lost 0 bases and J lost 9; bases outside the gene matches: 7. CDR3 loop: CSARDPGGAGEQFF. CDR3 bases: TGCAGTGCTAGAGACCCCGGGGGGGCGGGTGAGCAGTTCTTC.

The V and J genes are TRBV18 and TRBJ2-5, with D possibly being TRBD1 (5 bases). Germline V gene data show CDR1 as KGHSH and CDR2 as LQKENI. Trimming removed 1 base from V and 5 bases from J, with 14 bases in between. The CDR3 totals 15 residues. The CDR3 sequence is CASSPLSRADETQYF. The CDR3, as DNA: TGTGCCAGCTCACCACTTTCCAGGGCGGACGAGACCCAGTACTTC.